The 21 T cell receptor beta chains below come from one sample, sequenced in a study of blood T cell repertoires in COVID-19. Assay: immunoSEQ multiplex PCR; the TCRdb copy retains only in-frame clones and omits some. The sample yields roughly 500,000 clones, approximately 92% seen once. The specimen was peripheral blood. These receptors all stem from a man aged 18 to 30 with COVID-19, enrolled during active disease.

CDR3: CASSRTLNNEQFF. CDR3 coding DNA: TGTGCCAGCAGTCGCACGCTAAACAATGAGCAGTTCTTC. The gene calls are TRBV6-2 or TRBV6-3 and TRBJ2-1; no clear D. This CDR3 is built from 13 residues. V was clipped by 5 bases and J by 5 bases, with 10 bases between them. Germline V CDR1 and CDR2: MNHEY, SVGEGT.

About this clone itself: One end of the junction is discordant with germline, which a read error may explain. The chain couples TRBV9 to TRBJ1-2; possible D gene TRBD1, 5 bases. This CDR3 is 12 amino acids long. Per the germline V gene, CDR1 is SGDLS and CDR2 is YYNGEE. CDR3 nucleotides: TGTGCCAGCAGCGTAGGGGGGGAGTTTAGCGCCTTC. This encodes CASSVGGEFSAF.

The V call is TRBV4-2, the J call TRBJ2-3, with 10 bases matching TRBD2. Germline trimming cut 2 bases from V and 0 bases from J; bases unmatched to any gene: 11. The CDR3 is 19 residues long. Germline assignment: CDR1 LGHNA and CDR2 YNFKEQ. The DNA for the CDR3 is TGTGCCAGCAGCCAAAGGCGGTTAGCGGGAGGCCAGAGCACAGATACGCAGTATTTT. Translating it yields CASSQRRLAGGQSTDTQYF.

For the CDR3, the DNA is TGTGCCAGCAGCATGCCGGGACAGGGAGAAAATGAGCAGTTCTTC. Encoded protein: CASSMPGQGENEQFF. J is TRBJ2-1 and V is TRBV5-4; 9 bases match TRBD1. In germline, CDR1 is SGHNT, CDR2 YYREEE (reference sequence). The CDR3 length is 15 residues. J was trimmed by 7 bases and V by 4 bases; bases with no gene match: 9. Combining the CDR3 with reference TRBV5-4 and TRBJ2-1 gives the whole variable domain ETGVTQSPTHLIKTRGQQVTLRCSSQSGHNTVSWYQQALGQGPQFIFQYYREEENGRGNFPPRFSGLQFPNYSSELNVNALELDDSALYLCASSMPGQGENEQFFGPGTRLTVL.

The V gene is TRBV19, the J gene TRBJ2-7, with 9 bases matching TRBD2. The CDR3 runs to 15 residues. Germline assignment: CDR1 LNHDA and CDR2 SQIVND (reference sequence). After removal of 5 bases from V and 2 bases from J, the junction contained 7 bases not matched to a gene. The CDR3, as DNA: TGTGCCAGTAGTGGGTTAGCGGGGGACACCTACGAGCAGTACTTC. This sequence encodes CASSGLAGDTYEQYF.

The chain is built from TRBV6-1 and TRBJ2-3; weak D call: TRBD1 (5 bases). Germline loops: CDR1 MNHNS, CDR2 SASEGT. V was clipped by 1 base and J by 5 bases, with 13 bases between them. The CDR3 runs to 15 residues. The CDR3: CASSEGEQELDTQYF. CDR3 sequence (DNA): TGTGCCAGCAGTGAAGGAGAACAGGAGTTAGATACGCAGTATTTT.

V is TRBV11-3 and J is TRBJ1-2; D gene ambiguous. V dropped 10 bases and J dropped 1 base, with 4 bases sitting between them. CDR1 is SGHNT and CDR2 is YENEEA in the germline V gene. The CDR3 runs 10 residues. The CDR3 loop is CANLNYGYTF. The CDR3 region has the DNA TGTGCCAATCTTAACTATGGCTACACCTTC. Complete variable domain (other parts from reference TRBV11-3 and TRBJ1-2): EAGVVQSPRYKIIEKKQPVAFWCNPISGHNTLYWYLQNLGQGPELLIRYENEEAVDDSQLPKDRFSAERLKGVDSTLKIQPAELGDSAVYLCANLNYGYTFGSGTRLTVV.

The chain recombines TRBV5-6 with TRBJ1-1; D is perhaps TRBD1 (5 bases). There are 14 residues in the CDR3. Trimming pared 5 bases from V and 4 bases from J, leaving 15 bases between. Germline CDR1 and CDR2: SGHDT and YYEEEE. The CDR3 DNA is TGTGCCAGCAGTCGGGGCGGGGTGGGCACTGAAGCTTTCTTT. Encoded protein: CASSRGGVGTEAFF.

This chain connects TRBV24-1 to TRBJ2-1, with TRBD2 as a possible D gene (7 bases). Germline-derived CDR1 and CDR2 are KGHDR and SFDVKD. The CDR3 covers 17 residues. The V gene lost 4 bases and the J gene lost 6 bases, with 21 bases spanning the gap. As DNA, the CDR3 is TGTGCCACCAGTGACCCCGTGGGGGGGGCCGACCCCAATGAGCAGTTCTTC. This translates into CATSDPVGGADPNEQFF.

CDR3 loop: CASSAGTLDNSPLHF. CDR3 coding DNA: TGTGCCAGCAGCGCGGGGACGCTGGATAATTCACCCCTCCACTTT. V gene TRBV7-3 combines with J gene TRBJ1-6; possibly TRBD1 for D (5 bases). V was shortened by 5 bases and J by 5 bases, with 13 bases between the two germline ends. CDR3 length: 15 amino acids. Looked up from germline, CDR1 is SGHTA and CDR2 is FQGTGA.

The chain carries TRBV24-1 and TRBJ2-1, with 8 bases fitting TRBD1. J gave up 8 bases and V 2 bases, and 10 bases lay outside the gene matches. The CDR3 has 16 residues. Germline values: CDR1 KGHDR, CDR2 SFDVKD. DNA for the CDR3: TGTGCCACCAGTGATTCACCGGGACAGGAACGTTATGAGCAGTTCTTC. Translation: CATSDSPGQERYEQFF.

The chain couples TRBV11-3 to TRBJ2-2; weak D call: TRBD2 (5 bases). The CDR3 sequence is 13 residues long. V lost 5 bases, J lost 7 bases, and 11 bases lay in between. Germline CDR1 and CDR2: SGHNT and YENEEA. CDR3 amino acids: CASSPVGVGELFF. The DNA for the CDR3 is TGTGCCAGCAGCCCCGTCGGGGTCGGGGAGCTGTTTTTT.

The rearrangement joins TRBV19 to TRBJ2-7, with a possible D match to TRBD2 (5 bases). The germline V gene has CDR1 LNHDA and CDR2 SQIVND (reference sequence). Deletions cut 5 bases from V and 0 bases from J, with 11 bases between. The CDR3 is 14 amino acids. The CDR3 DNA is TGTGCCAGTAGTGAGGGCCTGAGCTCCTACGAGCAGTACTTC. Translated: CASSEGLSSYEQYF.

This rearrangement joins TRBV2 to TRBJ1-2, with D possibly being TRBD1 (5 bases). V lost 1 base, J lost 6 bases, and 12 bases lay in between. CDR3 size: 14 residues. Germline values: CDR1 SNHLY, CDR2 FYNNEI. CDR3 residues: CASSEVVGEDGYTF. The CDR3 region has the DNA TGTGCCAGCAGTGAAGTGGTAGGGGAAGATGGCTACACCTTC.

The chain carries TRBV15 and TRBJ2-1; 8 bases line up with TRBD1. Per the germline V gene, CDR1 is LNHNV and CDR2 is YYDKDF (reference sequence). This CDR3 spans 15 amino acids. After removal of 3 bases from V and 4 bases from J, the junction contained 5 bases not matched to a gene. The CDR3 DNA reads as TGTGCCACCAGCAGCGCGGGACAGGTATACAATGAGCAGTTCTTC. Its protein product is CATSSAGQVYNEQFF.

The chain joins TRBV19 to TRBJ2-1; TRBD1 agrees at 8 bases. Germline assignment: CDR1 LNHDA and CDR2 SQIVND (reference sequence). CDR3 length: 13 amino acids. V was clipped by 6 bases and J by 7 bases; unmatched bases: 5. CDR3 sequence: CASSRGRGNEQFF. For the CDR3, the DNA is TGTGCCAGTAGCAGGGGGCGCGGGAATGAGCAGTTCTTC.

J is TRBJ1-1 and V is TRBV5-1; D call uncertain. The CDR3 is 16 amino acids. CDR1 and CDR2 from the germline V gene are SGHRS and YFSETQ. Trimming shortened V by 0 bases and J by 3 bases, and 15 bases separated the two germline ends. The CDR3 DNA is TGCGCCAGCAGCTTGGGCTACACTCCCGGGGACACTGAAGCTTTCTTT. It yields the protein CASSLGYTPGDTEAFF.

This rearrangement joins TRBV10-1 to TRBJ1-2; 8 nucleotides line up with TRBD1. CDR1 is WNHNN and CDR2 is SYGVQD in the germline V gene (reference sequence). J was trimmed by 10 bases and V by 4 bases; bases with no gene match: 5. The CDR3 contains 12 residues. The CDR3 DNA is TGCGCCAGCAGTGGTGGACAGGGTGCCTACACCTTC. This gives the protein CASSGGQGAYTF.

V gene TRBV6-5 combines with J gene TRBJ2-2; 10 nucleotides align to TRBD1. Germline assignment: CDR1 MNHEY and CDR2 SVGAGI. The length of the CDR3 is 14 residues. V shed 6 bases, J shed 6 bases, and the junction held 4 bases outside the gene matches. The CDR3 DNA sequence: TGTGCCAGCAGGACAGGGGGCCGGCCCGGGGAGCTGTTTTTT. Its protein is CASRTGGRPGELFF.

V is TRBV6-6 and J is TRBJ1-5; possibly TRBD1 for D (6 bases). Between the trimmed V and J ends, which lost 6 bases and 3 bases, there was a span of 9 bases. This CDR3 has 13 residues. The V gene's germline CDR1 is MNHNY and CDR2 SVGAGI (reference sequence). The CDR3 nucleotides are TGTGCCAGCAGAAGGACAGACAATCAGCCCCAGCATTTT. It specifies CASRRTDNQPQHF.

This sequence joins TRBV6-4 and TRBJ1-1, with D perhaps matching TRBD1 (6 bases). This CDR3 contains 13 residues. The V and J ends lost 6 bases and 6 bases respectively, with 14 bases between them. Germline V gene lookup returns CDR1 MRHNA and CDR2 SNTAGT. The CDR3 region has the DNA TGTGCCAGCAGCCCGGACAGTCGGGCTGAAGCTTTCTTT. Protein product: CASSPDSRAEAFF.